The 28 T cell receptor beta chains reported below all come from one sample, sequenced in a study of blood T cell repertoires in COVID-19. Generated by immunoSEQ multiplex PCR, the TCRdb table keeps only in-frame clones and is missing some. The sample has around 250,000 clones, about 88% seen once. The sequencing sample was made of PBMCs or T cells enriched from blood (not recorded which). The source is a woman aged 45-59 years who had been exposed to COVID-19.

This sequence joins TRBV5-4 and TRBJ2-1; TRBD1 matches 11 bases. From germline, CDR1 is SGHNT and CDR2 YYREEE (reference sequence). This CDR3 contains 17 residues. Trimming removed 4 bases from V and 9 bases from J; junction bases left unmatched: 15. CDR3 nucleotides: TGTGCCAGCAGCGCGGGACAGGGGGTCCCTACACGCATTGAGCAGTTCTTC. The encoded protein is CASSAGQGVPTRIEQFF.

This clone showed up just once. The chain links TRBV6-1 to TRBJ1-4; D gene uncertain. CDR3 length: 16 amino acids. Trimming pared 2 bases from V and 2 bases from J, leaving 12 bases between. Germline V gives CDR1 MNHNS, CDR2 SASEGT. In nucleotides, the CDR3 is TGTGCCAGCAGTGAACTCGGGGAAGGGACTAATGAAAAACTGTTTTTT. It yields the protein CASSELGEGTNEKLFF.

The CDR3 DNA reads as TGTGCCAGCAGCCCCCGTCTCGGGGACACTAGAGGAAACACCATATATTTT. This sequence encodes CASSPRLGDTRGNTIYF. The chain links TRBV9 to TRBJ1-3; D perhaps matches TRBD1 (6 bases). V lost 4 bases and J 4 bases, leaving 21 bases between the germline ends. The V gene's germline CDR1 is SGDLS and CDR2 YYNGEE. This CDR3 spans 17 amino acids. Combining the CDR3 with reference TRBV9 and TRBJ1-3 gives the whole variable domain DSGVTQTPKHLITATGQRVTLRCSPRSGDLSVYWYQQSLDQGLQFLIQYYNGEERAKGNILERFSAQQFPDLHSELNLSSLELGDSALYFCASSPRLGDTRGNTIYFGEGSWLTVV.

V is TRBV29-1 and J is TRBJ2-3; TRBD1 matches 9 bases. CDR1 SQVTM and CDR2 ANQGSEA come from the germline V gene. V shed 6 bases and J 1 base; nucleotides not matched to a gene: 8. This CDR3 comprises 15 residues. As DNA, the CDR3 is TGCAGCGTCTTGCGGGACAGGGTGGGCACAGATACGCAGTATTTT. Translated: CSVLRDRVGTDTQYF.

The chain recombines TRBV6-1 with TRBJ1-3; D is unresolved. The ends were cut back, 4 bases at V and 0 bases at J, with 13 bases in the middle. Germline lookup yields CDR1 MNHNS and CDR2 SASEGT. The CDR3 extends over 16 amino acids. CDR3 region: CASSVREFLSGNTIYF. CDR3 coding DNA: TGTGCCAGCAGTGTCCGGGAGTTTCTCTCTGGAAACACCATATATTTT.

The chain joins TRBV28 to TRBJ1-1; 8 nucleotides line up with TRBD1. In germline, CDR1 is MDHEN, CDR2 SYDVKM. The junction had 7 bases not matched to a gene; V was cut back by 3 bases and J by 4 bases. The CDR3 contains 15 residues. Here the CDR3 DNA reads TGTGCCAGCAGTTTCGAAGGACAGGGTATCACTGAAGCTTTCTTT. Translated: CASSFEGQGITEAFF.

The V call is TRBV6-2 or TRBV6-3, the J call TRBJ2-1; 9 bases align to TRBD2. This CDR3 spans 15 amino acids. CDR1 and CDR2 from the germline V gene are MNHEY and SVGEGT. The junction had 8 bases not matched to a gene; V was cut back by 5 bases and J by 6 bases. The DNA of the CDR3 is TGTGCCAGCAGTGGGTTCGGCGGGGGGGCCAATGAGCAGTTCTTC. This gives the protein CASSGFGGGANEQFF.

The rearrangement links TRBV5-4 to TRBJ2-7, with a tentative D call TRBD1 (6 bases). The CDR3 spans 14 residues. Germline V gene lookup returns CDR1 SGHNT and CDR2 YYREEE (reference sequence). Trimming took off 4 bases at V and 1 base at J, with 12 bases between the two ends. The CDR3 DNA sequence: TGTGCCAGCAGCCCTTGGGGGCCTTCCTACGAGCAGTACTTC. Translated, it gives CASSPWGPSYEQYF.

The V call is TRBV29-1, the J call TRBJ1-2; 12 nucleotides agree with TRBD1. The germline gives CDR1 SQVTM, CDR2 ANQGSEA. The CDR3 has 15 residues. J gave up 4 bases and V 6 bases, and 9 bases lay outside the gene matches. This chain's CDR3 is CSVRGTGGAGYGYTF. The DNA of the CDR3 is TGCAGCGTCCGGGGGACAGGGGGCGCCGGCTATGGCTACACCTTC.

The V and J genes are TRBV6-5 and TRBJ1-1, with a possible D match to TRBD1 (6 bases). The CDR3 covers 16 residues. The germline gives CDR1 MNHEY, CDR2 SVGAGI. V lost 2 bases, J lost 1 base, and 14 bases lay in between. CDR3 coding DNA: TGTGCCAGCAGTTACATCGCAGGGGTTACGAACACTGAAGCTTTCTTT. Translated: CASSYIAGVTNTEAFF.

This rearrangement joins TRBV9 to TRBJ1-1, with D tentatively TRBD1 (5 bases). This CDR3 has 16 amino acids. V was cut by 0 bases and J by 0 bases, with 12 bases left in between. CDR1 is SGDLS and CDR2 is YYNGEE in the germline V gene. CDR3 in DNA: TGTGCCAGCAGCGTAGCATTGACAGACATGAACACTGAAGCTTTCTTT. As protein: CASSVALTDMNTEAFF.

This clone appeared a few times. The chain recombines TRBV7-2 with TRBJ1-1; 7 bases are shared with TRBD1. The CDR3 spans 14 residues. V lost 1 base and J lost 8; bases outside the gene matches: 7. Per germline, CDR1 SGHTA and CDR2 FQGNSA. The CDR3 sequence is CASSLETGSREAFF. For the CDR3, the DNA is TGTGCCAGCAGCTTAGAGACAGGGTCTAGGGAAGCTTTCTTT.

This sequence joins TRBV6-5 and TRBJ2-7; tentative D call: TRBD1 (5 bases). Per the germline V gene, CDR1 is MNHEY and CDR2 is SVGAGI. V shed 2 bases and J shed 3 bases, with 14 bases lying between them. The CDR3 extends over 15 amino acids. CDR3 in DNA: TGTGCCAGCAGTTACGGCCTGACAGATGTCTACGAGCAGTACTTC. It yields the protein CASSYGLTDVYEQYF.

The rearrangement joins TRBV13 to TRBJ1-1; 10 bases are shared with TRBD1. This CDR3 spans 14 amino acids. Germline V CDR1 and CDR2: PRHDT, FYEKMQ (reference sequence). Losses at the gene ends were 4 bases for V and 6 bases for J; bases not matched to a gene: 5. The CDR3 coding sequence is TGTGCCAGCAGCTCACCGACAGGGGGCTCTGAAGCTTTCTTT. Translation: CASSSPTGGSEAFF.

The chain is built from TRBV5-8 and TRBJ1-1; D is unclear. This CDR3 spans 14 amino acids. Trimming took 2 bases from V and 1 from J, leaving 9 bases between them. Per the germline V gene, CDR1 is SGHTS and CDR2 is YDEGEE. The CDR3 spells CASSFFAGNTEAFF. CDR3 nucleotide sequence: TGTGCCAGCAGCTTCTTCGCCGGGAACACTGAAGCTTTCTTT.

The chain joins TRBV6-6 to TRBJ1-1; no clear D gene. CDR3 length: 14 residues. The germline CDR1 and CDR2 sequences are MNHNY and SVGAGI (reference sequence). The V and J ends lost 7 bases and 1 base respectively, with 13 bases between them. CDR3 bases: TGTGCCAGCATCCCGCGGAGGAGGAACACTGAAGCTTTCTTT. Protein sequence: CASIPRRRNTEAFF.

The CDR3 bases are TGTGCCAGCAGTCCGCCTAGCTCCTACGAGCAGTACTTC. This translates into CASSPPSSYEQYF. This chain uses TRBV28 with TRBJ2-7; D unclear. Germline V gene lookup returns CDR1 MDHEN and CDR2 SYDVKM. The CDR3 has 13 amino acids. V dropped 5 bases and J dropped 0 bases, with 8 bases sitting between them.

The CDR3 region has the DNA TGTGCCAGCAGTACTCACCGGACAGGAACCTACGAGCAGTACTTC. Translation: CASSTHRTGTYEQYF. The rearrangement links TRBV27 to TRBJ2-7; the match to TRBD1 covers 7 bases. After removal of 5 bases from V and 2 bases from J, the junction contained 9 bases not matched to a gene. CDR3 length equals 15 residues. The V gene's germline CDR1 is MNHEY and CDR2 SMNVEV (reference sequence).

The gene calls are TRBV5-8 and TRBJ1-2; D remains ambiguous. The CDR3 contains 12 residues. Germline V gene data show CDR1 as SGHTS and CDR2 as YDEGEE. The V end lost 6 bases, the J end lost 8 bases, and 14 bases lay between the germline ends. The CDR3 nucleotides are TGTGCCAGCATACGGGGATGGGAGGGCTACACCTTC. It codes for CASIRGWEGYTF.

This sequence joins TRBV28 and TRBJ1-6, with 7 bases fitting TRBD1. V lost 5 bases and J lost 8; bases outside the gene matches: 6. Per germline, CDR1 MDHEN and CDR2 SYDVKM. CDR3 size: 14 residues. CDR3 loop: CASSPRDRDSPLHF. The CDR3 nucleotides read TGTGCCAGCAGTCCCCGGGACAGAGATTCACCCCTCCACTTT. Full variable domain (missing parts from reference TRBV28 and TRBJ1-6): DVKVTQSSRYLVKRTGEKVFLECVQDMDHENMFWYRQDPGLGLRLIYFSYDVKMKEKGDIPEGYSVSREKKERFSLILESASTNQTSMYLCASSPRDRDSPLHFGNGTRLTVT.

CDR3 amino acids: CAIREGQDSNQPQHF. CDR3 nucleotide sequence: TGTGCCATCAGGGAGGGACAAGATAGCAATCAGCCCCAGCATTTT. The chain links TRBV10-3 to TRBJ1-5; a weak D match, TRBD1 (6 bases). V was trimmed by 6 bases and J by 0 bases, leaving 12 bases between them. The CDR3 length is 15 residues. Germline V lookup: CDR1 ENHRY, CDR2 SYGVKD.

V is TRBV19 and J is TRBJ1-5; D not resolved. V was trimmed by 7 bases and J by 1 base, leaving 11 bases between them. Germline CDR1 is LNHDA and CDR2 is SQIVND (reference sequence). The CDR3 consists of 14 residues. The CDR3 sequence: CASTRAGSNQPQHF. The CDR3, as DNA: TGTGCCAGTACGAGGGCAGGCAGCAATCAGCCCCAGCATTTT. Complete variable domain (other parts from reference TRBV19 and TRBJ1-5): DGGITQSPKYLFRKEGQNVTLSCEQNLNHDAMYWYRQDPGQGLRLIYYSQIVNDFQKGDIAEGYSVSREKKESFPLTVTSAQKNPTAFYLCASTRAGSNQPQHFGDGTRLSIL.

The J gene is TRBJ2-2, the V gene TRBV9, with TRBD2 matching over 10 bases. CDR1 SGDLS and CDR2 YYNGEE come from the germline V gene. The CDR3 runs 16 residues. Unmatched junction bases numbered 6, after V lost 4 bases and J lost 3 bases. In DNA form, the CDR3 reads TGTGCCAGCAGCTACAGCGGGGGGGCCGACACCGGGGAGCTGTTTTTT. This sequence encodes CASSYSGGADTGELFF.

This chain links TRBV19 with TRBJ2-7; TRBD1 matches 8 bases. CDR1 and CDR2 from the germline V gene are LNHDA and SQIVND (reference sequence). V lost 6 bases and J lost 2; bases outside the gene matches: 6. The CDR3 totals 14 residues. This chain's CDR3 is CASSGTGPAYEQYF. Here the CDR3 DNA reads TGTGCCAGTAGCGGGACAGGTCCCGCCTACGAGCAGTACTTC.

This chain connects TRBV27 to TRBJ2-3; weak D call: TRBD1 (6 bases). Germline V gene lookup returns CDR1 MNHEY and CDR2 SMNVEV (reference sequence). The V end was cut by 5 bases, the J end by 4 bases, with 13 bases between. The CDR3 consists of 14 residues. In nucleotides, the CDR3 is TGTGCCAGCAGTGCAACAGGGTACCCAGATACGCAGTATTTT. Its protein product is CASSATGYPDTQYF.

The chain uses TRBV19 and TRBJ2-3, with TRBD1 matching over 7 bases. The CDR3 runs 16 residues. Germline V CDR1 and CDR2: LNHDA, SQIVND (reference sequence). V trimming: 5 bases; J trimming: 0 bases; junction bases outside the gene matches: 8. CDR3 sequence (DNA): TGTGCCAGTAGTCCCCGGACAGGCCTAAGCACAGATACGCAGTATTTT. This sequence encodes CASSPRTGLSTDTQYF.

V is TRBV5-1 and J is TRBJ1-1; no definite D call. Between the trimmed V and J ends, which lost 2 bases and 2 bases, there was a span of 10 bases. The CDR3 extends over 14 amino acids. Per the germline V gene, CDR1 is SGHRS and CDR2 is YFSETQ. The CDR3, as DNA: TGCGCCAGCAGCTTTTCCGGGATCAACACTGAAGCTTTCTTT. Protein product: CASSFSGINTEAFF.

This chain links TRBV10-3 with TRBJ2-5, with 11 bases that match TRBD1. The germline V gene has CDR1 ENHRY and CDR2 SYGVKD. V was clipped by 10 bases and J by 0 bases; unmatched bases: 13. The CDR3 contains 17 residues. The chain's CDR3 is CASPRTGGEGYQETQYF. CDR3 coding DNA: TGTGCCAGCCCAAGGACAGGGGGCGAGGGGTACCAAGAGACCCAGTACTTC.